The 18 T cell receptor beta chains given below trace back to one sample, sequenced in a study of T cells in Graves' hyperthyroidism and ophthalmopathy. From RNA transcripts, TCR beta CDR3 regions were amplified. The HTBI primer set served for first-round RT-PCR of the TCR CDR3. TCRdb reprocessed the multiplex PCR reads with MiXCR, giving one entry per CDR3 protein. The data show 200,000 to 250,000 distinct CDR3 sequences, approximately 16% seen once. The material sequenced was blood. These receptors were obtained from a man aged 40-49 years with Graves' hyperthyroidism.

Many counts were recorded for this clonotype. The V gene is TRBV7-8, the J gene TRBJ2-5; 9 nucleotides agree with TRBD2. Germline V gene lookup returns CDR1 SGHVS and CDR2 FQNEAQ. V shed 8 bases, J shed 2 bases, and the junction held 6 bases outside the gene matches. The CDR3 has 14 residues. In DNA form, the CDR3 reads TGTGCCAGCGGGGGCGGGGGGGGGCAAGAGACCCAGTACTTC. Protein product: CASGGGGGQETQYF. The full variable domain, with the rest looked up from reference TRBV7-8 and TRBJ2-5, is GAGVSQSPRYKVAKRGQDVALRCDPISGHVSLFWYQQALGQGPEFLTYFQNEAQLDKSGLPSDRFFAERPEGSVSTLKIQRTQQEDSAVYLCASGGGGGQETQYFGPGTRLLVL.

This clonotype was detected many times. DNA for the CDR3: TGTGCCAGCAGTTTATCGGGGGGGCCCACAGATACGCAGTATTTT. Translating gives CASSLSGGPTDTQYF. The rearrangement links TRBV27 to TRBJ2-3; possible D gene TRBD2, 7 bases. CDR1 and CDR2 from the germline V gene are MNHEY and SMNVEV (reference sequence). The CDR3 covers 15 residues. V lost 0 bases to trimming and J lost 2 bases, with 9 bases between them.

This clonotype was observed many times. The chain employs TRBV2 and TRBJ2-1; 12 bases line up with TRBD2. Trimming removed 6 bases from V and 7 bases from J; junction bases left unmatched: 10. There are 16 residues in the CDR3. Germline CDR1 SNHLY, CDR2 FYNNEI. CDR3 nucleotides: TGTGCCAGCAGGGAAACTAGCGGGGGGTCGATTAATGAGCAGTTCTTC. It encodes CASRETSGGSINEQFF.

This clonotype was observed at least ten times. This rearrangement joins TRBV2 to TRBJ2-5; TRBD2 might be the D (5 bases). V was shortened by 6 bases and J by 5 bases, with 16 bases between the two germline ends. The CDR3 has 14 residues. CDR1 is SNHLY and CDR2 is FYNNEI in the germline V gene. CDR3 amino acids: CASSRGLALETQYF. As DNA, the CDR3 is TGTGCCAGCAGCCGGGGTTTGGCACTGGAGACCCAGTACTTC. Full variable domain (rest looked up from reference TRBV2 and TRBJ2-5): EPEVTQTPSHQVTQMGQEVILRCVPISNHLYFYWYRQILGQKVEFLVSFYNNEISEKSEIFDDQFSVERPDGSNFTLKIRSTKLEDSAMYFCASSRGLALETQYFGPGTRLLVL.

This clonotype was recorded at least ten times. The gene calls are TRBV6-2 or TRBV6-3 and TRBJ2-5; 9 bases map to TRBD2. This CDR3 comprises 15 residues. V gave up 6 bases and J gave up 2 bases; unmatched junction bases: 7. CDR1 and CDR2 (germline): MNHEY, SVGEGT. CDR3 sequence: CASRRSGGGQETQYF. CDR3 coding DNA: TGTGCCAGCAGACGTAGCGGGGGCGGACAAGAGACCCAGTACTTC.

This clonotype occurred many times. The genes are TRBV28 and TRBJ1-1, with a tentative D call TRBD1 (5 bases). The germline CDR1 and CDR2 sequences are MDHEN and SYDVKM. V gave up 11 bases and J gave up 5 bases, with 18 bases separating them. The CDR3 contains 13 residues. CDR3: CAGQTEWGTEAFF. The DNA for the CDR3 is TGTGCCGGACAAACCGAATGGGGTACTGAAGCTTTCTTT.

The table lists this clonotype with many counts. This sequence joins TRBV11-2 and TRBJ2-1, with a tentative D call TRBD2 (6 bases). Per the germline V gene, CDR1 is SGHAT and CDR2 is FQNNGV. The V end lost 5 bases, the J end lost 4 bases, and 18 bases lay between the germline ends. The CDR3 contains 16 residues. The CDR3 region is CASSVLRGGVYNEQFF. The CDR3 DNA is TGTGCCAGCAGCGTCCTACGCGGCGGGGTGTACAATGAGCAGTTCTTC. Supplemented by reference TRBV11-2 and TRBJ2-1, the full variable domain reads EAGVAQSPRYKIIEKRQSVAFWCNPISGHATLYWYQQILGQGPKLLIQFQNNGVVDDSQLPKDRFSAERLKGVDSTLKIQPAKLEDSAVYLCASSVLRGGVYNEQFFGPGTRLTVL.

This chain uses TRBV2 with TRBJ2-1; no reliable D call. The V gene's germline CDR1 is SNHLY and CDR2 FYNNEI. The CDR3 has 13 amino acids. V was cut by 6 bases and J by 4 bases, with 10 bases left in between. CDR3 region: CASRERRYNEQFF. DNA of the CDR3: TGTGCCAGCAGGGAAAGACGGTACAATGAGCAGTTCTTC.

The chain joins TRBV5-1 to TRBJ1-3, with 8 bases that match TRBD1. Germline values: CDR1 SGHRS, CDR2 YFSETQ. V was clipped by 0 bases and J by 0 bases; unmatched bases: 2. The CDR3 contains 16 residues. This CDR3 is CASSLGTGSSGNTIYF. CDR3 sequence (DNA): TGCGCCAGCAGCTTGGGGACAGGGTCCTCTGGAAACACCATATATTTT.

The chain links TRBV6-1 to TRBJ2-2; D is uncertain. Trimming pared 6 bases from V and 4 bases from J, leaving 12 bases between. Germline V gene sequence: CDR1 MNHNS, CDR2 SASEGT. The CDR3 has 14 residues. DNA of the CDR3: TGTGCCAGCAGCTCGGCCCGTGTCACCGGGGAGCTGTTTTTT. Its translation is CASSSARVTGELFF.

This clonotype appeared many times. J is TRBJ1-1 and V is TRBV11-1; D unclear. V lost 6 bases, J lost 5 bases, and 10 bases lay in between. This CDR3 is built from 12 residues. Germline CDR1 is SGHAT and CDR2 is FQDESV (reference sequence). CDR3 amino acids: CASRAERTEAFF. DNA for the CDR3: TGTGCCAGCAGGGCTGAACGTACTGAAGCTTTCTTT.

The sample holds a few counts of this clonotype. The gene calls are TRBV5-6 and TRBJ1-1; unclear D gene. Trimming removed 0 bases from V and 3 bases from J, with 18 bases in between. The CDR3 is made up of 17 amino acids. Germline assignment: CDR1 SGHDT and CDR2 YYEEEE. The CDR3 is CASSLVLGLGEDTEAFF. The CDR3 nucleotides are TGTGCCAGCAGCTTGGTGTTGGGGTTGGGAGAGGACACTGAAGCTTTCTTT.

This clonotype has more than one count but fewer than ten. Possible read error: a much larger clone is one base away. The CDR3 DNA reads TGTGCCAGCAGTATGGCCTGGGCAGTCCCGGACGAGCAGTACTTC. Residues: CASSMAWAVPDEQYF. This chain links TRBV27 with TRBJ2-7; D unclear. Germline lookup yields CDR1 MNHEY and CDR2 SMNVEV (reference sequence). V was trimmed by 5 bases and J by 5 bases, leaving 19 bases between them. The CDR3 spans 15 residues.

Ten or more counts support this clonotype. This chain links TRBV11-2 with TRBJ2-5, with D unclear. Germline V gives CDR1 SGHAT, CDR2 FQNNGV. V was clipped by 0 bases and J by 5 bases, with 4 bases between them. CDR3 length: 12 residues. CDR3 residues: CASSLEEETQYF. For the CDR3, the DNA is TGTGCCAGCAGCTTAGAGGAGGAGACCCAGTACTTC.

This clonotype has more than one count but fewer than ten. This may be a read error, as it is one base from a much larger clone. The V gene is TRBV2, the J gene TRBJ2-2; D ambiguous. Germline CDR1 is SNHLY and CDR2 is FYNNEI. CDR3 length: 13 amino acids. Here the CDR3 reads CAGSVVNTGELFF. The CDR3 DNA sequence: TGTGCCGGCAGTGTAGTGAACACCGGGGAGCTGTTTTTT.

The V and J genes are TRBV12-3 or TRBV12-4 and TRBJ1-6; 10 bases fit TRBD1. V trimming: 5 bases; J trimming: 15 bases; junction bases outside the gene matches: 10. The length of the CDR3 is 14 residues. CDR3 loop: CASSLGQGKRVLHF. CDR3 sequence (DNA): TGTGCCAGCAGTCTGGGACAGGGGAAGAGAGTCCTCCACTTT.

A word on this clonotype: This clone may be a read error of a much larger clone one base away. V usage is TRBV30 and J usage is TRBJ2-5; 12 bases align to TRBD1. In germline, CDR1 is GTSNPN, CDR2 SVGIG (reference sequence). There are 13 residues in the CDR3. This chain's CDR3 is CAWSEGQGATRYF. The CDR3 nucleotides are TGTGCCTGGAGCGAGGGACAGGGGGCGACCCGGTACTTC.

There are many counts of this clonotype. The chain employs TRBV7-3 and TRBJ1-1; weak D call: TRBD1 (6 bases). This CDR3 spans 13 amino acids. The V end lost 5 bases, the J end lost 5 bases, and 12 bases lay between the germline ends. CDR1 and CDR2 (germline): SGHTA, FQGTGA. DNA for the CDR3: TGTGCCAGCAGCCCACAGAGGGGGACTGAAGCTTTCTTT. Protein product: CASSPQRGTEAFF.